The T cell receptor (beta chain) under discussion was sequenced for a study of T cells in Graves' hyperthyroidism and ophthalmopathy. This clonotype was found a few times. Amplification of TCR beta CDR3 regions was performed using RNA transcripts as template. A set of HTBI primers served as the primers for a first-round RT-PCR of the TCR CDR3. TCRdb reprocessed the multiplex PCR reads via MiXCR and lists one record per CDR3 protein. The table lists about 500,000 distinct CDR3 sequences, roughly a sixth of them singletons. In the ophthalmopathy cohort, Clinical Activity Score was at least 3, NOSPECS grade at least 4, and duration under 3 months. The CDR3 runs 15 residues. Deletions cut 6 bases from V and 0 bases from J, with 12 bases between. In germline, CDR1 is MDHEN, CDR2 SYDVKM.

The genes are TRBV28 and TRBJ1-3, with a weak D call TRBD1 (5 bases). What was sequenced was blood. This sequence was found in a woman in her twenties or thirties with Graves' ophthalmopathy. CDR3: CASSPGLLSGNTIYF. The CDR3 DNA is TGTGCCAGCAGCCCGGGACTCCTCTCTGGAAACACCATATATTTT.